Shown below are 26 T cell receptor beta chains from a single sample sequenced in a study of cytomegalovirus exposure and HLA in healthy donors (dated by TCRdb to the late 2010s). Library method: the immunoSEQ multiplex PCR assay. For the multiplex PCR, a mixture combining 60 forward primers for TCR Vbeta segments and 13 reverse primers for TCR Jbeta segments was used. The table was pulled from immuneACCESS by TCRdb, which kept in-frame rearrangements only. Such tables lose some clones; where checked, under half of the loss comes from unresolved V genes, and the rest has no known cause. The table for this sample lists around 120,000 clones; around 78% of them were counted only once. Of the sample, around 2% is held by the ten largest clones. The specimen sequenced was PBMCs. The receptors here all came from a woman aged 50 to 60 in good health and CMV-seronegative.

The chain links TRBV4-1 to TRBJ2-5; maybe TRBD2 (5 bases). V was trimmed by 0 bases and J by 5 bases, leaving 13 bases between them. The length of the CDR3 is 15 residues. Per germline, CDR1 MGHRA and CDR2 YSYEKL. The CDR3 loop reads CASSQDRAERETQYF. DNA for the CDR3: TGCGCCAGCAGCCAAGATCGGGCGGAGCGGGAGACCCAGTACTTC.

The CDR3 loop is CASSRQDGELFF. The CDR3 bases are TGTGCCAGCAGCCGACAGGACGGGGAGCTGTTTTTT. V usage is TRBV5-4 and J usage is TRBJ2-2; TRBD1 might be the D (6 bases). V lost 4 bases to trimming and J lost 7 bases, with 8 bases between them. Germline loops: CDR1 SGHNT, CDR2 YYREEE (reference sequence). The CDR3 is 12 amino acids.

The chain couples TRBV2 to TRBJ1-2, with D perhaps TRBD1 (5 bases). The CDR3 length is 14 residues. V was trimmed by 6 bases and J by 8 bases, leaving 19 bases between them. Germline V gene sequence: CDR1 SNHLY, CDR2 FYNNEI. The CDR3 region has the DNA TGTGCCAGCAGCACGGGGCAGGCGGCGGGAGGCTACACCTTC. Amino acid sequence: CASSTGQAAGGYTF.

This chain links TRBV25-1 with TRBJ2-7; D remains unclear. The V end lost 4 bases, the J end lost 0 bases, and 7 bases lay between the germline ends. The germline CDR1 and CDR2 sequences are MGHDK and SYGVNS. CDR3 length: 13 residues. CDR3 region: CASSVGPSYEQYF. In DNA form, the CDR3 reads TGTGCCAGCAGTGTCGGTCCCTCCTACGAGCAGTACTTC.

This clone was counted only a few times. This sequence joins TRBV5-6 and TRBJ2-7, with D possibly being TRBD2 (6 bases). Germline V gives CDR1 SGHDT, CDR2 YYEEEE. This CDR3 region has 15 residues. The V gene lost 0 bases and the J gene lost 3 bases, with 13 bases spanning the gap. This chain's CDR3 is CASSLVRGLGYEQYF. The CDR3 DNA reads as TGTGCCAGCAGCTTGGTGCGGGGACTGGGCTACGAGCAGTACTTC.

This sequence joins TRBV7-9 and TRBJ2-1; TRBD2 aligns across 8 bases. The germline V gene has CDR1 SEHNR and CDR2 FQNEAQ (reference sequence). This CDR3 has 15 residues. V lost 4 bases to trimming and J lost 5 bases; unmatched junction nucleotides: 7. The CDR3 here is CASSSGLVYHNEQFF. CDR3 sequence (DNA): TGTGCCAGCAGCTCGGGACTAGTCTACCACAATGAGCAGTTCTTC.

The chain links TRBV27 to TRBJ1-1; D is unclear. The V gene lost 7 bases and the J gene lost 0 bases, with 12 bases spanning the gap. CDR3 length: 14 residues. Per germline, CDR1 MNHEY and CDR2 SMNVEV (reference sequence). Written as DNA, the CDR3 is TGTGCCAGCAAACTGTCAGGCTTGAACACTGAAGCTTTCTTT. Protein product: CASKLSGLNTEAFF.

The genes are TRBV5-4 and TRBJ2-7; weak D call: TRBD2 (5 bases). Trimming left V 4 bases short and J 8 bases short, with 16 bases between. The CDR3 totals 13 residues. Germline-derived CDR1 and CDR2 are SGHNT and YYREEE (reference sequence). CDR3 sequence (DNA): TGTGCCAGCAGCATCGGACGCCGGGGTAAGCAGTACTTC. It encodes CASSIGRRGKQYF.

V and J are TRBV2 and TRBJ2-1; no clear D gene. CDR1 SNHLY and CDR2 FYNNEI come from the germline V gene. Deletions cut 8 bases from V and 8 bases from J, with 7 bases between. The CDR3 runs 10 residues. This CDR3 reads CASFSHEQFF. CDR3 bases: TGTGCCAGCTTTAGCCATGAGCAGTTCTTC.

V usage is TRBV9 and J usage is TRBJ2-1; no clear D gene. The V gene's germline CDR1 is SGDLS and CDR2 YYNGEE. CDR3 size: 15 residues. V dropped 0 bases and J dropped 0 bases, with 7 bases sitting between them. CDR3 bases: TGTGCCAGCAGCGTAGTTGTTAGCTCCTACAATGAGCAGTTCTTC. It specifies CASSVVVSSYNEQFF.

The J gene is TRBJ2-7, the V gene TRBV2; possibly TRBD1 for D (6 bases). The V end lost 7 bases, the J end lost 3 bases, and 10 bases lay between the germline ends. The CDR3 sequence is 12 residues long. Germline V lookup: CDR1 SNHLY, CDR2 FYNNEI. DNA for the CDR3: TGTGCCAGCAAAACAGGGTTCTACGAGCAGTACGTC. Translation: CASKTGFYEQYV.

The rearrangement uses TRBV11-2 and TRBJ2-1, with 7 bases aligning to TRBD2. Trimming cost V 1 base and J 0 bases; bases outside gene matches: 9. The CDR3 is 18 amino acids. CDR1 is SGHAT and CDR2 is FQNNGV in the germline V gene. This CDR3 is CASSLGDFGGSSYNEQFF. CDR3 sequence (DNA): TGTGCCAGCAGCTTAGGGGATTTTGGCGGGAGCTCCTACAATGAGCAGTTCTTC.

In nucleotides, the CDR3 is TGTGCCAGCAGTTTATTCTCATGGGAGGGGCCTAATGAAAAACTGTTTTTT. Its translation: CASSLFSWEGPNEKLFF. The J gene is TRBJ1-4, the V gene TRBV27; weak D call: TRBD1 (5 bases). Germline V gene data show CDR1 as MNHEY and CDR2 as SMNVEV (reference sequence). The CDR3 has 17 residues. Trimming cost V 1 base and J 3 bases, with 15 bases left between them.

The rearrangement joins TRBV6-5 to TRBJ2-4; the match to TRBD1 covers 8 bases. Germline CDR1 reads MNHEY; CDR2 reads SVGAGI. Germline trimming cut 7 bases from V and 0 bases from J; bases unmatched to any gene: 5. CDR3 length: 15 amino acids. CDR3 amino acids: CASTRGPGAKNIQYF. The CDR3 region has the DNA TGTGCCAGCACCAGGGGGCCCGGAGCCAAAAACATTCAGTACTTC.

CDR3 sequence: CASSSLAYEQFF. In DNA, the CDR3 is TGTGCCAGCAGCTCTCTAGCGTATGAGCAGTTCTTC. The rearrangement links TRBV7-9 to TRBJ2-1; maybe TRBD2 (6 bases). This CDR3 is built from 12 residues. Deletions cut 4 bases from V and 8 bases from J, with 9 bases between. The V gene's germline CDR1 is SEHNR and CDR2 FQNEAQ (reference sequence).

This clone has only one observation. This chain joins TRBV7-6 and TRBJ2-7, with TRBD2 matching 9 bases. Germline loops: CDR1 SGHVS, CDR2 FNYEAQ. The junction had 11 bases not matched to a gene; V was cut back by 6 bases and J by 5 bases. The CDR3 covers 15 residues. The CDR3 nucleotides are TGTGCCAGCAGTCTTTATCGTAGCGGGAGCAACGAGCAGTACGTC. It encodes CASSLYRSGSNEQYV.

This sequence joins TRBV19 and TRBJ2-7; TRBD1 matches at 7 bases. With V trimmed by 1 base and J by 7 bases, 7 bases remained unmatched. This CDR3 spans 14 amino acids. Looked up from germline, CDR1 is LNHDA and CDR2 is SQIVND (reference sequence). The CDR3 loop is CASSIVAGGGEQYF. The DNA for the CDR3 is TGTGCCAGTAGTATAGTTGCAGGGGGTGGTGAGCAGTACTTC.

The chain links TRBV30 to TRBJ2-2, with D perhaps TRBD2 (5 bases). This CDR3 region has 14 residues. Trimming removed 2 bases from V and 1 base from J, with 8 bases in between. From germline, CDR1 is GTSNPN and CDR2 SVGIG (reference sequence). The CDR3 region is CAWSTTRNTGELFF. The CDR3 nucleotides read TGTGCCTGGAGTACCACTAGGAACACCGGGGAGCTGTTTTTT.

The CDR3 DNA reads TGTGCCAGCAGCCCTCAGGGGTACGAAGCTTTCTTT. Encoded protein: CASSPQGYEAFF. The rearrangement links TRBV7-8 to TRBJ1-1; TRBD1 might be the D (6 bases). The length of the CDR3 is 12 residues. The germline V gene has CDR1 SGHVS and CDR2 FQNEAQ. The ends were cut back, 5 bases at V and 8 bases at J, with 12 bases in the middle.

This chain links TRBV11-3 with TRBJ2-1; 7 nucleotides align to TRBD2. The germline CDR1 and CDR2 sequences are SGHNT and YENEEA. This CDR3 contains 14 residues. With V trimmed by 5 bases and J by 6 bases, 7 bases remained unmatched. The DNA of the CDR3 is TGTGCCAGCAGCCCCGGACTAGAGGGCAATGAGCAGTTCTTC. Amino acids: CASSPGLEGNEQFF.

This clone was seen more than once but under ten times. The chain combines TRBV7-9 with TRBJ2-2; 8 positions agree with TRBD2. Trimming at V came to 5 bases and at J to 7 bases, leaving 6 bases not matched to a gene. This CDR3 comprises 14 residues. Germline V CDR1 and CDR2: SEHNR, FQNEAQ (reference sequence). The CDR3 sequence: CASSRNGGVGELFF. DNA for the CDR3: TGTGCCAGCAGCCGGAACGGGGGGGTCGGGGAGCTGTTTTTT.

The chain couples TRBV6-1 to TRBJ1-3; TRBD1 matches at 7 bases. The V gene's germline CDR1 is MNHNS and CDR2 SASEGT. This CDR3 contains 14 residues. The junction had 4 bases not matched to a gene; V was cut back by 6 bases and J by 2 bases. CDR3 sequence: CASSTTGAGNTIYF. The CDR3 bases are TGTGCCAGCAGCACAACAGGGGCTGGAAACACCATATATTTT.

The J gene is TRBJ2-7, the V gene TRBV15, with a possible D match to TRBD2 (5 bases). This CDR3 comprises 15 residues. V was trimmed by 4 bases and J by 2 bases, leaving 15 bases between them. CDR1 is LNHNV and CDR2 is YYDKDF in the germline V gene (reference sequence). CDR3 sequence (DNA): TGTGCCACCAGCATCGGAAGCGGAAGCACCTACGAGCAGTACTTC. Translated, it gives CATSIGSGSTYEQYF.

The genes are TRBV9 and TRBJ2-5; no firm D call. Germline V gene data show CDR1 as SGDLS and CDR2 as YYNGEE. Trimming shortened V by 1 base and J by 3 bases, and 10 bases separated the two germline ends. CDR3 size: 14 residues. CDR3 loop: CASSVSHRKETQYF. CDR3 coding DNA: TGTGCCAGCAGCGTATCACACAGAAAAGAGACCCAGTACTTC.

The rearrangement links TRBV4-1 to TRBJ2-7, with TRBD1 matching 8 bases. The CDR3 covers 14 residues. CDR1 is MGHRA, CDR2 YSYEKL, per germline. The V segment lost 2 bases and the J segment 5 bases; nucleotides outside the gene matches: 5. CDR3 sequence: CASSQPTGEDEQYF. The CDR3 coding sequence is TGCGCCAGCAGCCAACCGACAGGGGAAGACGAGCAGTACTTC.

The V call is TRBV10-3, the J call TRBJ2-7; 9 nucleotides agree with TRBD1. The CDR3 is 16 residues long. Germline assignment: CDR1 ENHRY and CDR2 SYGVKD. V lost 2 bases to trimming and J lost 2 bases; unmatched junction nucleotides: 7. DNA of the CDR3: TGTGCCATCAGTGAGGGGCCCGGGACAGGGACCTACGAGCAGTACTTC. This translates into CAISEGPGTGTYEQYF.